These 32 T cell receptor beta chains share one sample of origin, sequenced in a study of cytomegalovirus exposure and HLA in healthy donors (dated by TCRdb to about 2017). Preparation of the library involved the immunoSEQ multiplex PCR assay. The multiplex PCR relied on a mix of 60 forward primers for TCR Vbeta segments and 13 reverse primers for TCR Jbeta segments. The table was pulled from immuneACCESS by TCRdb, which kept in-frame rearrangements only. Such tables lose some clones; where checked, under half of the loss comes from unresolved V genes, and the rest has no known cause. Here the sample has 210,000 or so clones; around 80% occur a single time. Roughly 2.5% of the sample is held by the ten biggest clonotypes. What was sequenced was PBMCs. The receptors come from a woman in her sixties or seventies in good health and CMV-seropositive.

This clone was observed a handful of times. The rearrangement uses TRBV19 and TRBJ2-7; D might be TRBD1 (5 bases). Germline CDR1 and CDR2: LNHDA and SQIVND (reference sequence). V was clipped by 5 bases and J by 6 bases, with 14 bases between them. The CDR3 is made up of 13 amino acids. The CDR3 coding sequence is TGTGCCAGTAGTGGCAGGGTGAAGGGCGAGCAGTACTTC. This encodes CASSGRVKGEQYF.

The chain joins TRBV5-1 to TRBJ2-1; no clear D. The CDR3 spans 12 residues. The germline V and J ends were trimmed by 4 bases and 4 bases, with 6 bases remaining between them. CDR1 and CDR2 from the germline V gene are SGHRS and YFSETQ. The CDR3 coding sequence is TGCGCCAGCAGCGAGGCTTACAATGAGCAGTTCTTC. Amino acid sequence: CASSEAYNEQFF.

V usage is TRBV7-3 and J usage is TRBJ1-2; 8 bases align to TRBD1. Germline lookup yields CDR1 SGHTA and CDR2 FQGTGA. This CDR3 is built from 14 residues. J lost 7 bases, V lost 5 bases, and 9 bases had no gene match. CDR3 bases: TGTGCCAGCAGCCTGGCAGGGGGCCGGAGTGGCTACACCTTC. This translates into CASSLAGGRSGYTF.

V and J are TRBV19 and TRBJ2-3, with D perhaps TRBD1 (5 bases). The CDR3 spans 14 residues. V was shortened by 5 bases and J by 4 bases, with 13 bases between the two germline ends. The germline gives CDR1 LNHDA, CDR2 SQIVND (reference sequence). The CDR3 DNA follows: TGTGCCAGTAGTCGGACACGGGCCCCAGATACGCAGTATTTT. Its translation is CASSRTRAPDTQYF.

This clone was seen only a few times. The chain is built from TRBV2 and TRBJ2-5; 7 bases align to TRBD2. The CDR3 has 16 amino acids. Germline CDR1 and CDR2: SNHLY and FYNNEI. V shed 3 bases and J 3 bases; nucleotides not matched to a gene: 10. CDR3 DNA sequence: TGTGCCAGCAGTGATCCTGGCTGGGAGGGAAAAGAGACCCAGTACTTC. This translates into CASSDPGWEGKETQYF.

With respect to this clone: The same CDR3 is also encoded by other DNA sequences in this sample. CDR3 in amino acids: CASSFRTSSYEQYF. The DNA of the CDR3 is TGTGCCAGCAGCTTCAGGACTTCATCCTACGAGCAGTACTTC. V usage is TRBV5-4 and J usage is TRBJ2-7; D might be TRBD2 (5 bases). Trimming removed 2 bases from V and 1 base from J, with 10 bases in between. The CDR3 extends over 14 amino acids. From germline, CDR1 is SGHNT and CDR2 YYREEE (reference sequence).

This clone was seen more than once but under ten times. The J gene is TRBJ1-2, the V gene TRBV5-4, with 10 positions matching TRBD1. Trimming at V came to 0 bases and at J to 5 bases, leaving 4 bases not matched to a gene. CDR3 length equals 15 residues. Germline assignment: CDR1 SGHNT and CDR2 YYREEE (reference sequence). The CDR3 sequence: CASSLGQGARYGYTF. The DNA of the CDR3 is TGTGCCAGCAGCTTGGGACAGGGGGCAAGATATGGCTACACCTTC.

The sample holds one count of this clone. The J gene is TRBJ2-7, the V gene TRBV6-6; the D gene is possibly TRBD2 (6 bases). The CDR3 covers 14 residues. V shed 6 bases and J shed 0 bases, with 12 bases lying between them. The V gene's germline CDR1 is MNHNY and CDR2 SVGAGI (reference sequence). CDR3 in amino acids: CASSLPGGSYEQYF. CDR3 DNA sequence: TGTGCCAGCAGCCTACCCGGGGGCTCCTACGAGCAGTACTTC.

CDR3 nucleotide sequence: TGTGCCAGCAGCCAAGTAATACAAGCTGGAAACACCATATATTTT. Its translation: CASSQVIQAGNTIYF. V usage is TRBV4-2 and J usage is TRBJ1-3; no firm D call. The germline V gene encodes CDR1 LGHNA and CDR2 YNFKEQ. Between the trimmed V and J ends, which lost 1 base and 2 bases, there was a span of 9 bases. The CDR3 covers 15 residues.

The rearrangement joins TRBV5-1 to TRBJ2-2; D not resolved. V lost 5 bases, J lost 6 bases, and 11 bases lay in between. Per the germline V gene, CDR1 is SGHRS and CDR2 is YFSETQ. This CDR3 has 13 residues. CDR3: CASRVGVPGELFF. CDR3 bases: TGCGCCAGCAGAGTTGGAGTTCCCGGGGAGCTGTTTTTT. The full variable domain, rest sourced from reference TRBV5-1 and TRBJ2-2, is KAGVTQTPRYLIKTRGQQVTLSCSPISGHRSVSWYQQTPGQGLQFLFEYFSETQRNKGNFPGRFSGRQFSNSRSEMNVSTLELGDSALYLCASRVGVPGELFFGEGSRLTVL.

The chain carries TRBV29-1 and TRBJ2-5; D may be TRBD2 (5 bases). The CDR3 has 12 amino acids. V was shortened by 4 bases and J by 5 bases, with 11 bases between the two germline ends. The germline CDR1 and CDR2 sequences are SQVTM and ANQGSEA. The CDR3 DNA reads TGCAGCGTTGTAATCAGAGGGGAGACCCAGTACTTC. It codes for CSVVIRGETQYF.

This rearrangement joins TRBV11-2 to TRBJ2-2; D is undetermined. The CDR3 has 14 amino acids. Looked up from germline, CDR1 is SGHAT and CDR2 is FQNNGV. V dropped 5 bases and J dropped 3 bases, with 10 bases sitting between them. The CDR3 DNA sequence: TGTGCCAGCAGCCACAACGAAGACACCGGGGAGCTGTTTTTT. Translated: CASSHNEDTGELFF.

The chain joins TRBV6-1 to TRBJ2-6; D is ambiguous. V lost 5 bases to trimming and J lost 2 bases, with 7 bases between them. CDR1 MNHNS and CDR2 SASEGT come from the germline V gene. The CDR3 loop spans 14 amino acids. Here the CDR3 reads CASSPLPGANVLTF. The CDR3 coding sequence is TGTGCCAGCAGTCCCCTCCCTGGGGCCAACGTCCTGACTTTC.

This sequence joins TRBV28 and TRBJ1-1, with unresolved D. The ends were cut back, 7 bases at V and 3 bases at J, with 18 bases in the middle. CDR1 MDHEN and CDR2 SYDVKM come from the germline V gene. The CDR3 is 15 residues long. The CDR3 nucleotides are TGTGCCAGCATCCCCGCCCGGGGAGGCGACACTGAAGCTTTCTTT. Its translation: CASIPARGGDTEAFF.

This sequence joins TRBV7-9 and TRBJ2-2, with TRBD1 as a possible D gene (6 bases). Looked up from germline, CDR1 is SEHNR and CDR2 is FQNEAQ (reference sequence). The germline V and J ends were trimmed by 1 base and 3 bases, with 12 bases remaining between them. CDR3 size: 16 residues. The CDR3 spells CASSLVGRGDTGELFF. The CDR3 DNA sequence: TGTGCCAGCAGCTTAGTGGGCAGGGGTGACACCGGGGAGCTGTTTTTT.

This clone was counted only a few times. The chain employs TRBV4-3 and TRBJ2-7, with 11 bases fitting TRBD1. The J segment lost 1 base and the V segment lost 1 base, leaving 3 bases of the junction unmatched. The CDR3 is made up of 16 amino acids. CDR1 and CDR2 (germline): LGHNA, YSLEER. CDR3 protein: CASSQAGQGGSYEQYF. DNA for the CDR3: TGCGCCAGCAGCCAAGCGGGACAGGGGGGATCCTACGAGCAGTACTTC.

The rearrangement links TRBV28 to TRBJ1-2, with 7 bases that match TRBD1. The trim removed 6 bases at V and 8 bases at J, leaving 6 bases unmatched. CDR3 length: 12 amino acids. Germline CDR1 and CDR2: MDHEN and SYDVKM. CDR3 sequence: CASREQGQGYTF. The CDR3, as DNA: TGTGCCAGCAGGGAACAGGGGCAGGGCTACACCTTC.

The rearrangement links TRBV6-1 to TRBJ1-6; D may be TRBD1 (5 bases). Trimming cost V 2 bases and J 7 bases, with 18 bases left between them. CDR3 size: 17 residues. Germline CDR1 is MNHNS and CDR2 is SASEGT. CDR3 bases: TGTGCCAGCAGTGAATGGCCCGCAGGGAGGATAAATTCACCCCTCCACTTT. It yields the protein CASSEWPAGRINSPLHF.

The chain combines TRBV18 with TRBJ2-3, with TRBD1 matching over 9 bases. The CDR3 sequence is 14 residues long. J gave up 5 bases and V 5 bases, and 5 bases lay outside the gene matches. The germline CDR1 and CDR2 sequences are KGHSH and LQKENI. CDR3 protein: CASSTNRGQDTQYF. The DNA for the CDR3 is TGTGCCAGCTCAACGAACAGGGGGCAAGATACGCAGTATTTT.

In this sample, this clone turned up once. The chain links TRBV27 to TRBJ2-1; 7 bases agree with TRBD1. Losses at the gene ends were 6 bases for V and 5 bases for J; bases not matched to a gene: 1. The CDR3 has 12 residues. Germline CDR1 reads MNHEY; CDR2 reads SMNVEV (reference sequence). The CDR3 is CASRTGDNEQFF. DNA for the CDR3: TGTGCCAGCAGAACAGGGGACAATGAGCAGTTCTTC.

The chain joins TRBV19 to TRBJ1-1; unclear D gene. V was cut by 5 bases and J by 1 base, with 8 bases left in between. The CDR3 is made up of 13 amino acids. CDR1 LNHDA and CDR2 SQIVND come from the germline V gene (reference sequence). CDR3 loop: CASSPTWNTEAFF. The CDR3 DNA is TGTGCCAGTAGTCCCACTTGGAACACTGAAGCTTTCTTT. The complete variable domain, with remaining parts taken from reference TRBV19 and TRBJ1-1, reads DGGITQSPKYLFRKEGQNVTLSCEQNLNHDAMYWYRQDPGQGLRLIYYSQIVNDFQKGDIAEGYSVSREKKESFPLTVTSAQKNPTAFYLCASSPTWNTEAFFGQGTRLTVV.

The chain uses TRBV6-5 and TRBJ2-7; TRBD2 agrees at 7 bases. The CDR3 has 13 amino acids. The ends lost 6 bases at V and 3 bases at J; junction bases unmatched: 5. Looked up from germline, CDR1 is MNHEY and CDR2 is SVGAGI. The chain's CDR3 is CASRAGPGYEQYF. The CDR3 DNA reads TGTGCCAGCAGAGCGGGACCGGGCTACGAGCAGTACTTC.

The sample holds a few counts of this clone. The J gene is TRBJ1-2, the V gene TRBV6-5, with TRBD1 matching over 10 bases. V shed 0 bases and J 5 bases; nucleotides not matched to a gene: 0. The CDR3 length is 14 residues. Germline V CDR1 and CDR2: MNHEY, SVGAGI. The CDR3: CASSYSGQGYGYTF. The CDR3, as DNA: TGTGCCAGCAGTTACTCGGGACAGGGGTATGGCTACACCTTC.

The rearrangement links TRBV6-5 to TRBJ2-3; the D gene is possibly TRBD2 (6 bases). Trimming stripped 5 bases from V and 1 base from J, with 10 bases between. The CDR3 totals 14 residues. The germline V gene has CDR1 MNHEY and CDR2 SVGAGI. CDR3 DNA sequence: TGTGCCAGCAGTCCCTGGGGGGGCACAGATACGCAGTATTTT. This gives the protein CASSPWGGTDTQYF.

The J gene is TRBJ2-7, the V gene TRBV4-3, with no clear D. This CDR3 has 16 residues. Per germline, CDR1 LGHNA and CDR2 YSLEER. V was trimmed by 0 bases and J by 3 bases, leaving 15 bases between them. This chain's CDR3 is CASSQDDSHPVYEQYF. CDR3 DNA sequence: TGCGCCAGCAGCCAAGATGACTCTCACCCCGTCTACGAGCAGTACTTC.

This chain joins TRBV10-3 and TRBJ2-7, with TRBD1 identical over 8 bases. The CDR3 has 13 amino acids. The J segment lost 7 bases and the V segment lost 6 bases, leaving 8 bases of the junction unmatched. Germline V lookup: CDR1 ENHRY, CDR2 SYGVKD. In DNA, the CDR3 is TGTGCCATCAGCTCTGGACAGGGAAGGGAGCAGTACTTC. Translation gives CAISSGQGREQYF.

This clone occurred once. The V call is TRBV6-1, the J call TRBJ2-5, with 8 bases aligning to TRBD2. The V gene end was trimmed by 3 bases and the J gene end by 4 bases; junction bases not matched to a gene: 10. Germline CDR1 is MNHNS and CDR2 is SASEGT. This CDR3 region has 16 residues. In DNA form, the CDR3 reads TGTGCCAGCAGTGATAGGCGGGGGGCCCCCTCAGAGACCCAGTACTTC. It is translated as CASSDRRGAPSETQYF.

The chain joins TRBV25-1 to TRBJ2-7, with D perhaps TRBD2 (5 bases). This CDR3 spans 12 amino acids. Germline CDR1 MGHDK, CDR2 SYGVNS. The CDR3 here is CATGRERNEQYF. CDR3 coding DNA: TGTGCGACTGGGAGAGAGAGGAACGAGCAGTACTTC.

A remark on this clone: The same CDR3 also results from other DNA sequences found in this sample. The chain recombines TRBV5-1 with TRBJ1-2; the D is unclear. V dropped 0 bases and J dropped 4 bases, with 7 bases sitting between them. This CDR3 has 13 residues. Germline V gene sequence: CDR1 SGHRS, CDR2 YFSETQ. The CDR3 region is CASSLESGYGYTF. The CDR3, as DNA: TGCGCCAGCAGCTTGGAGTCGGGCTATGGCTACACCTTC. Full variable domain (outside the CDR3, taken from reference TRBV5-1 and TRBJ1-2): KAGVTQTPRYLIKTRGQQVTLSCSPISGHRSVSWYQQTPGQGLQFLFEYFSETQRNKGNFPGRFSGRQFSNSRSEMNVSTLELGDSALYLCASSLESGYGYTFGSGTRLTVV.

The chain employs TRBV5-5 and TRBJ1-1, with D possibly being TRBD1 (6 bases). The ends were cut back, 4 bases at V and 8 bases at J, with 12 bases in the middle. There are 12 residues in the CDR3. Germline CDR1 reads SGHKS; CDR2 reads YYEKEE (reference sequence). The CDR3 loop is CASSMGAMEAFF. CDR3 DNA: TGTGCCAGCAGCATGGGGGCAATGGAAGCTTTCTTT.

The rearrangement joins TRBV6-5 to TRBJ1-2; 7 bases are shared with TRBD1. Germline lookup yields CDR1 MNHEY and CDR2 SVGAGI. Germline trimming cut 6 bases from V and 8 bases from J; bases unmatched to any gene: 15. The CDR3 extends over 15 amino acids. The CDR3 loop reads CASSLSRRDRAGYTF. The CDR3 nucleotides are TGTGCCAGCAGCCTCTCACGCCGGGACAGAGCCGGCTACACCTTC.

The chain is built from TRBV5-4 and TRBJ1-3, with D hard to call. V shed 4 bases and J shed 2 bases, with 7 bases lying between them. CDR3 length equals 13 residues. The germline V gene has CDR1 SGHNT and CDR2 YYREEE (reference sequence). CDR3 region: CASSPPAGNTIYF. The CDR3 region has the DNA TGTGCCAGCAGCCCCCCGGCTGGAAACACCATATATTTT.